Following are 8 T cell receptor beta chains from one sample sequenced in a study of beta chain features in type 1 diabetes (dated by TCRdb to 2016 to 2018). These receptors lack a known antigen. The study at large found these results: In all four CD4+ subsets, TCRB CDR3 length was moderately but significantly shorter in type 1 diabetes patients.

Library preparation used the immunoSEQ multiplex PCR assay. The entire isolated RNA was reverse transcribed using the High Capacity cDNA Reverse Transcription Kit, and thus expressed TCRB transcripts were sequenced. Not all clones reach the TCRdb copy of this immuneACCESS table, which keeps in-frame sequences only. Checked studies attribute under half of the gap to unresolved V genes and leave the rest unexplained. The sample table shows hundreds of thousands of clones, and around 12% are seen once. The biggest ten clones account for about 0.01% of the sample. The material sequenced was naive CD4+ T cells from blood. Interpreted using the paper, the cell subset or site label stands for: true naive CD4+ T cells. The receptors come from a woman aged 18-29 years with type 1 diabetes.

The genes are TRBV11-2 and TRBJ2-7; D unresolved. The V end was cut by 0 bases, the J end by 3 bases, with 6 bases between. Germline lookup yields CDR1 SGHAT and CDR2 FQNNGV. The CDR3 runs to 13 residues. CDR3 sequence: CASSLDPGYEQYF. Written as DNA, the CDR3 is TGTGCCAGCAGCTTAGATCCGGGCTACGAGCAGTACTTC.

The CDR3 is CASSPQDRGHGYTF. The CDR3 bases are TGTGCCAGCAGCCCCCAAGACAGGGGGCATGGCTACACCTTC. The V and J genes are TRBV11-3 and TRBJ1-2; 10 bases are shared with TRBD1. The trim removed 5 bases at V and 6 bases at J, leaving 6 bases unmatched. Germline V gene data show CDR1 as SGHNT and CDR2 as YENEEA. The length of the CDR3 is 14 residues.

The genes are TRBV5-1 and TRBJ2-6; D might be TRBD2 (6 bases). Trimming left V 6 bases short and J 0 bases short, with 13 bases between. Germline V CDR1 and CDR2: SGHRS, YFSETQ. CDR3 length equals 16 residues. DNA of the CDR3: TGCGCCAGCACAGCGCGGGGCGGCTCTGGGGCCAACGTCCTGACTTTC. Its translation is CASTARGGSGANVLTF.

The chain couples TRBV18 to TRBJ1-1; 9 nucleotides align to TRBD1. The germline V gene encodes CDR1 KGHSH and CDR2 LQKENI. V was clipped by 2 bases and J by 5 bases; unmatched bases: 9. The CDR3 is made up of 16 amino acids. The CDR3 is CASSPARTGGETEAFF. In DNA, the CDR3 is TGTGCCAGCTCACCAGCCCGAACAGGGGGCGAGACTGAAGCTTTCTTT.

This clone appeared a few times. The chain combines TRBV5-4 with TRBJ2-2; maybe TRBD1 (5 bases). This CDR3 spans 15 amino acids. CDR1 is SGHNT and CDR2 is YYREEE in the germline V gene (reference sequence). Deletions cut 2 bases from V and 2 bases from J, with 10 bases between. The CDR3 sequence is CASSFPGHNTGELFF. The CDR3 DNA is TGTGCCAGCAGCTTCCCAGGGCACAACACCGGGGAGCTGTTTTTT.

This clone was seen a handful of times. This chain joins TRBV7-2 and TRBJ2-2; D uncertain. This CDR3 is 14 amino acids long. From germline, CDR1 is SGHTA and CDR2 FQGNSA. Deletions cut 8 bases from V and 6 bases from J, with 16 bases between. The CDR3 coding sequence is TGTGCCAGCCAGGAAGTCCGTTCCGCCGGGGAGCTGTTTTTT. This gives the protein CASQEVRSAGELFF. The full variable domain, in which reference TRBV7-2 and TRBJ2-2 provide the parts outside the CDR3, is GAGVSQSPSNKVTEKGKDVELRCDPISGHTALYWYRQSLGQGLEFLIYFQGNSAPDKSGLPSDRFSAERTGGSVSTLTIQRTQQEDSAVYLCASQEVRSAGELFFGEGSRLTVL.

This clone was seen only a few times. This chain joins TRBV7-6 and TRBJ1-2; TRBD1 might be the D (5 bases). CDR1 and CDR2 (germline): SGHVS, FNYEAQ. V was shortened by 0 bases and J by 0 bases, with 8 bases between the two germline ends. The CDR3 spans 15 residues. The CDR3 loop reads CASSLAAGTNYGYTF. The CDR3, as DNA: TGTGCCAGCAGCTTAGCTGCAGGGACTAACTATGGCTACACCTTC.

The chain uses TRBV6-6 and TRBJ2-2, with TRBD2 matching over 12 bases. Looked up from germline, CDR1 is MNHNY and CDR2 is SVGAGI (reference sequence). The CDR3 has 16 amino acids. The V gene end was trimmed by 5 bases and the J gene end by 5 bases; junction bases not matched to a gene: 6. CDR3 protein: CASSPSGRAKTGELFF. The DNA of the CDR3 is TGTGCCAGCAGTCCTAGCGGGAGGGCTAAAACCGGGGAGCTGTTTTTT.